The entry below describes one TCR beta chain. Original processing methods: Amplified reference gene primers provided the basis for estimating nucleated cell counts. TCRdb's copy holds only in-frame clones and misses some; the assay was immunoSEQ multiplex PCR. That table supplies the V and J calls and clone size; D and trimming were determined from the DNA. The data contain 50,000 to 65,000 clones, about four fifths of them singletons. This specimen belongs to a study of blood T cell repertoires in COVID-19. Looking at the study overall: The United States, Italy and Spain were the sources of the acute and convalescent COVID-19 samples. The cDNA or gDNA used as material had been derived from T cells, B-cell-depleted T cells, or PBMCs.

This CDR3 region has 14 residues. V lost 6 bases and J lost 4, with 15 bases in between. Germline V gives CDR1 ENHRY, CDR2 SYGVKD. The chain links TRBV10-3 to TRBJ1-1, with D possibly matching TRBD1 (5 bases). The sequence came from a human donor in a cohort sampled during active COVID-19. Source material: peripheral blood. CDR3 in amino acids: CAISLGGGSTEAFF. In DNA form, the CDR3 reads TGTGCCATCAGCCTCGGGGGTGGGAGCACTGAAGCTTTCTTT.